Detailed here is one T cell receptor (beta chain). This clonotype was seen a few times. What this receptor recognizes is not known. Per-base qualities were not stored, and no clone one base away is much larger. Relative to germline, V is missing 4 bases and J is missing 4 bases, with 10 bases of the junction outside any gene match. The CDR3 runs 16 amino acids, cysteine and phenylalanine included. The CDR3 DNA has 48 bases and is translated from base 1. Per the germline V gene, MDHEN is the CDR1 and SYDVKM is the CDR2. The data stem from a study of human T cells and chemical hapten exposure (TCRdb year 2021). Regarding the study in general: For sensitization, 2% DPC in acetone was applied to an approximately 2 cm by approximately 2 cm area of upper inner arm skin. For TCR sequencing, blood came from 25 to 35 alopecia patients at anywhere from one to four time points (pre-sensitization, 2, 6 and 24 weeks). Patch testing on the upper back used Finn chambers containing 0.01% DPC, with scoring done after 6 days according to International Contact Dermatitis Research Group standards. In alopecia patients, the study followed how the peripheral blood TCR repertoire changed in vivo over primary and secondary sensitization to diphenylcyclopropenone (DPC), a hapten. The patient cohort, mostly female, included alopecia areata with under or over 50% scalp involvement, alopecia totalis and alopecia universalis. Blood was sampled from patients pre-sensitization (week 0) and at 2, 6 and about 24 weeks after DPC sensitization. Weekly therapeutic DPC doses were additionally applied to the scalp of patients throughout the roughly 22-week study period. Libraries were combined into a pool for sequencing, and differences in TCR yield between samples came mainly from small differences in library volumes within the pool.

Here is what the overall study found, with its caveats: No change with DPC sensitization was found in the number of TCRs above 1 in 1000 frequency, and no evidence of global repertoire structure alterations was found. Compared with pre-sensitization or healthy control sets, expanded TCRs formed significantly more large CDR3 similarity clusters, which is consistent with antigen-driven responses. A positive correlation was found between the number of PT1 expanded TCRs and patch test score, with significance reached at thresholds 8, 16 and 32 but not 4. Repeated subsampling changed both the strength of the expansion versus patch-test correlation and the threshold at which the correlation became significant. Because all patients had alopecia, a presumed autoimmune disease, the immune response of the patients might differ from that of healthy individuals.

The meaning of the sample's time point label: pre-sensitization, week 0. The sample's treatment or condition label is to be understood as: therapeutic diphenylcyclopropenone sensitization with weekly scalp DPC. At every patch-test visit, the blood draw took place before the patch test was put on. Eligible patients were aged 18 to 70, diagnosed with alopecia, deemed suitable for DPC therapy, and excluded if pregnant. Total RNA was extracted from unfractionated whole blood collected in Tempus Blood RNA tubes. Library creation used RACE. Sequencing was performed on a NextSeq 500. Library preparation attached unique molecular identifiers to individual cDNA molecules for quantitative, reproducible TCR counting. Each blood RNA sample was used to sequence both TCR alpha and TCR beta chains. Processing in the source paper ran as follows. The median number of TCRs per sample was approximately 98,000, ranging from about 23,224 to 690,600. The Decombinator software suite was used to annotate the V, J and CDR3 of the TCR reads. Every sample was subsampled to the same number of TCRs (28,000) for the PS versus PT1 abundance plots. TCRs were defined as expanded if absent before sensitization and observed at least eight times at the 2-week time point. TCRdb cleaned the public reads at Q25 with fastp, built clones with MiXCR and kept in-frame beta chains. Identical CDR3 protein sequences are pooled into one entry, listed with their most common genes and DNA. The V and J calls were not made by the authors but by TCRdb's processing. In this sample the table shows more than 250,000 distinct CDR3 sequences, approximately 8.6% of which occur a single time. The ten most abundant clones make up around 2.5% of the sample.

This receptor was identified in a woman in her 40s with alopecia areata. Some clones in this sample may be carry-over from other donors' samples. Sequencing was performed on whole blood, taken in connection with sensitization to the hapten diphenylcyclopropenone (DPC). The sequence joins TRBV28 to TRBJ2-1, with 7 bases in between that match TRBD1. The encoded CDR3 is CASSWSFSGQYNEQFF. The DNA is as follows: TGTGCCAGCAGTTGGAGTTTTTCGGGACAGTACAATGAGCAGTTCTTC.